Below, 3 T cell receptor beta chains from the same sample are listed, as sequenced in a study of control samples from healthy donors and cancer patients. Sequencing was performed with immunoSEQ multiplex PCR; in TCRdb, only in-frame clones are kept and a portion is missing. The sample yields about 410,000 clones, roughly 90% seen once. The sample comprised PBMCs. Source of these receptors: a man aged 35 to 55 with head and neck cancer.

V is TRBV19 and J is TRBJ1-5; 12 bases are a match to TRBD1. The CDR3 is 17 amino acids. Looked up from germline, CDR1 is LNHDA and CDR2 is SQIVND (reference sequence). V gave up 6 bases and J gave up 3 bases; unmatched junction bases: 9. The CDR3 coding sequence is TGTGCCAGTAGCCAATACACGGGACAGGGGGCCAATCAGCCCCAGCATTTT. Translation gives CASSQYTGQGANQPQHF.

The chain employs TRBV3-1 (or the pseudogene TRBV3-2) and TRBJ2-6; D ambiguous. Per germline, CDR1 LGHDT and CDR2 YNNKEL (reference sequence). This CDR3 has 14 residues. V was clipped by 4 bases and J by 0 bases, with 4 bases between them. The DNA of the CDR3 is TGTGCCAGCAGCCTTGTCTCTGGGGCCAACGTCCTGACTTTC. The encoded protein is CASSLVSGANVLTF.

V usage is TRBV11-2 and J usage is TRBJ1-2; tentative D call: TRBD1 (5 bases). Trimming left V 3 bases short and J 4 bases short, with 18 bases between. The CDR3 totals 16 residues. Per the germline V gene, CDR1 is SGHAT and CDR2 is FQNNGV. Written as DNA, the CDR3 is TGTGCCAGCAGCTTTGGGGGGAATTACGGTAGCTATGGCTACACCTTC. This encodes CASSFGGNYGSYGYTF.